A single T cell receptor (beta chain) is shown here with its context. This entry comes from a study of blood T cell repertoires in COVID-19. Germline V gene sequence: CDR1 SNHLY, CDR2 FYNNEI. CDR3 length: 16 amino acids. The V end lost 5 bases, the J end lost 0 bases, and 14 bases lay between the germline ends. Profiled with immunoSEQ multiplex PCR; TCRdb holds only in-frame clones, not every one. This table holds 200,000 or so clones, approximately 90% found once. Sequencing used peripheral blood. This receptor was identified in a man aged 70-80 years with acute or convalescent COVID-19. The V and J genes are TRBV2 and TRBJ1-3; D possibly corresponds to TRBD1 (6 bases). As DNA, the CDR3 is TGTGCCAGCAGTTATGGGGGGGCGAGCTCTGGAAACACCATATATTTT. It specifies CASSYGGASSGNTIYF.